The 32 T cell receptor beta chains below come from one sample, sequenced in a study of technical replicates of blood from several donors. Clones were read by immunoSEQ multiplex PCR, and TCRdb kept only the in-frame ones, dropping some. The sample carries tens of thousands of clones, approximately 97% recorded once. Source material: T cells isolated from PBMCs. The receptor source for this set is a human donor in good health.

The chain couples TRBV5-6 to TRBJ1-3; no clear D. This CDR3 has 13 amino acids. Per the germline V gene, CDR1 is SGHDT and CDR2 is YYEEEE. V lost 2 bases and J 4 bases, leaving 7 bases between the germline ends. The CDR3 DNA reads as TGTGCCAGCAGCTTCCAGGCAGGAAACACCATATATTTT. Translating it yields CASSFQAGNTIYF. Using reference TRBV5-6 and TRBJ1-3 for the parts outside the CDR3, the full variable domain is DAGVTQSPTHLIKTRGQQVTLRCSPKSGHDTVSWYQQALGQGPQFIFQYYEEEERQRGNFPDRFSGHQFPNYSSELNVNALLLGDSALYLCASSFQAGNTIYFGEGSWLTVV.

The V call is TRBV7-3, the J call TRBJ1-1; possible D gene TRBD1, 5 bases. CDR1 is SGHTA, CDR2 FQGTGA, per germline. The CDR3 covers 13 residues. Trimming left V 5 bases short and J 6 bases short, with 13 bases between. DNA for the CDR3: TGTGCCAGCAGCCCCACGTTAGGGGCTGAAGCTTTCTTT. Translated: CASSPTLGAEAFF. The full variable domain, its missing parts supplied by reference TRBV7-3 and TRBJ1-1, is GAGVSQTPSNKVTEKGKYVELRCDPISGHTALYWYRQSLGQGPEFLIYFQGTGAADDSGLPNDRFFAVRPEGSVSTLKIQRTERGDSAVYLCASSPTLGAEAFFGQGTRLTVV.

The chain links TRBV19 to TRBJ1-3; 7 nucleotides line up with TRBD1. The V gene's germline CDR1 is LNHDA and CDR2 SQIVND (reference sequence). The CDR3 sequence is 14 residues long. Trimming cost V 6 bases and J 3 bases; bases outside gene matches: 5. The CDR3 region has the DNA TGTGCCAGTAGGTTAACAGGGGTTGGAAACACCATATATTTT. Translated, it gives CASRLTGVGNTIYF.

This sequence joins TRBV6-1 and TRBJ1-2; the match to TRBD1 covers 7 bases. CDR3 length: 14 amino acids. Losses at the gene ends were 5 bases for V and 4 bases for J; bases not matched to a gene: 7. Germline lookup yields CDR1 MNHNS and CDR2 SASEGT. CDR3 bases: TGTGCCAGCAGTCGACAGGGAAGGGGCTATGGCTACACCTTC. Amino acid sequence: CASSRQGRGYGYTF.

The genes are TRBV7-3 and TRBJ2-7; TRBD2 matches at 7 bases. The length of the CDR3 is 14 residues. The V gene end was trimmed by 3 bases and the J gene end by 3 bases; junction bases not matched to a gene: 5. Looked up from germline, CDR1 is SGHTA and CDR2 is FQGTGA. The CDR3, as DNA: TGTGCCAGCAGCTTGCAGCGGGGCAGCTACGAGCAGTACTTC. It codes for CASSLQRGSYEQYF.

The chain is built from TRBV7-9 and TRBJ2-5; TRBD2 aligns across 7 bases. With V trimmed by 2 bases and J by 0 bases, 9 bases remained unmatched. The CDR3 runs 17 residues. The germline CDR1 and CDR2 sequences are SEHNR and FQNEAQ (reference sequence). The CDR3 here is CASSLLGSGVYQETQYF. The DNA of the CDR3 is TGTGCCAGCAGCTTATTAGGCAGCGGGGTATACCAAGAGACCCAGTACTTC.

This chain uses TRBV19 with TRBJ1-4; 12 positions match TRBD1. CDR1 and CDR2 from the germline V gene are LNHDA and SQIVND (reference sequence). Trimming at V came to 7 bases and at J to 4 bases, leaving 10 bases not matched to a gene. The CDR3 length is 17 residues. CDR3 coding DNA: TGTGCCAGTAAAGGCTGGGACAGGGGGCTTTATAATGAAAAACTGTTTTTT. Amino acids: CASKGWDRGLYNEKLFF. The full variable domain, its missing parts supplied by reference TRBV19 and TRBJ1-4, is DGGITQSPKYLFRKEGQNVTLSCEQNLNHDAMYWYRQDPGQGLRLIYYSQIVNDFQKGDIAEGYSVSREKKESFPLTVTSAQKNPTAFYLCASKGWDRGLYNEKLFFGSGTQLSVL.

This clone was detected a few times. The chain employs TRBV19 and TRBJ2-2; D uncertain. The CDR3 covers 13 residues. The V end lost 5 bases, the J end lost 4 bases, and 8 bases lay between the germline ends. Germline loops: CDR1 LNHDA, CDR2 SQIVND (reference sequence). The CDR3 nucleotides are TGTGCCAGTAGTCAACACCTCACCGGGGAGCTGTTTTTT. Its protein is CASSQHLTGELFF.

The CDR3 sequence is CASTLETQYF. In nucleotides, the CDR3 is TGTGCCAGCACGTTAGAGACCCAGTACTTC. The chain combines TRBV2 with TRBJ2-5; D call uncertain. Germline V gene data show CDR1 as SNHLY and CDR2 as FYNNEI. V was clipped by 7 bases and J by 4 bases, with 4 bases between them. The CDR3 is 10 amino acids.

This sequence joins TRBV9 and TRBJ2-1; D ambiguous. The CDR3 totals 12 residues. Germline V gene data show CDR1 as SGDLS and CDR2 as YYNGEE. V lost 0 bases and J lost 8, with 6 bases in between. The CDR3 DNA sequence: TGTGCCAGCAGCGTAGGGAGAGATGAGCAGTTCTTC. Residues: CASSVGRDEQFF.

This sequence joins TRBV7-2 and TRBJ1-1, with a possible D match to TRBD1 (5 bases). V was shortened by 2 bases and J by 6 bases, with 10 bases between the two germline ends. This CDR3 comprises 13 residues. Germline CDR1 reads SGHTA; CDR2 reads FQGNSA. CDR3 bases: TGTGCCAGCAGCTTAAACAGGTGGTCTGAAGCTTTCTTT. It yields the protein CASSLNRWSEAFF.

The rearrangement joins TRBV27 to TRBJ2-1, with 9 positions matching TRBD2. Germline V gives CDR1 MNHEY, CDR2 SMNVEV (reference sequence). The J segment lost 6 bases and the V segment lost 7 bases, leaving 13 bases of the junction unmatched. The CDR3 spans 16 residues. CDR3 DNA sequence: TGTGCCAGCACCCCTTCTAGCGGGATATACCTCAATGAGCAGTTCTTC. It is translated as CASTPSSGIYLNEQFF.

The rearrangement joins TRBV29-1 to TRBJ2-3, with D unclear. From germline, CDR1 is SQVTM and CDR2 ANQGSEA. This CDR3 has 15 residues. The ends were cut back, 6 bases at V and 1 base at J, with 17 bases in the middle. The CDR3 DNA sequence: TGCAGCGTGGCTCGGAGCTCCGGCGGCACAGATACGCAGTATTTT. Its translation: CSVARSSGGTDTQYF.

This clone appeared a single time. The chain carries TRBV7-9 and TRBJ2-7; maybe TRBD2 (5 bases). V shed 0 bases and J shed 3 bases, with 12 bases lying between them. Per the germline V gene, CDR1 is SEHNR and CDR2 is FQNEAQ (reference sequence). There are 15 residues in the CDR3. In DNA form, the CDR3 reads TGTGCCAGCAGCTTAGCGCCCAGCCGGGGCTACGAGCAGTACTTC. Its translation: CASSLAPSRGYEQYF. The entire variable domain, with the rest obtained from reference TRBV7-9 and TRBJ2-7, is as follows: DTGVSQNPRHKITKRGQNVTFRCDPISEHNRLYWYRQTLGQGPEFLTYFQNEAQLEKSRLLSDRFSAERPKGSFSTLEIQRTEQGDSAMYLCASSLAPSRGYEQYFGPGTRLTVT.

The CDR3 DNA sequence: TGTGCCAGCAGCTTGGGACTAGCGGGAGCTTATGACGGGGAGCTGTTTTTT. It specifies CASSLGLAGAYDGELFF. The chain links TRBV7-9 to TRBJ2-2; 14 bases match TRBD2. CDR1 and CDR2 (germline): SEHNR, FQNEAQ (reference sequence). With 3 bases clipped from V and 7 bases from J, the junction kept 7 bases outside the gene matches. The CDR3 runs to 17 residues.

V gene TRBV28 combines with J gene TRBJ1-1, with TRBD1 matching 8 bases. CDR1 is MDHEN and CDR2 is SYDVKM in the germline V gene. The CDR3 runs 15 residues. With 7 bases clipped from V and 4 bases from J, the junction kept 11 bases outside the gene matches. The CDR3 sequence: CASTAPGGLSTEAFF. The CDR3 coding sequence is TGTGCCAGCACCGCACCAGGGGGCTTGAGCACTGAAGCTTTCTTT. Complete variable domain (other parts from reference TRBV28 and TRBJ1-1): DVKVTQSSRYLVKRTGEKVFLECVQDMDHENMFWYRQDPGLGLRLIYFSYDVKMKEKGDIPEGYSVSREKKERFSLILESASTNQTSMYLCASTAPGGLSTEAFFGQGTRLTVV.

The chain joins TRBV30 to TRBJ2-7; 9 bases map to TRBD1. With 1 base clipped from V and 5 bases from J, the junction kept 15 bases outside the gene matches. The CDR3 length is 17 residues. The germline CDR1 and CDR2 sequences are GTSNPN and SVGIG (reference sequence). CDR3 sequence (DNA): TGTGCCTGGAGTGAGGTCCCATGGACAGGGGCGTGGAACGAGCAGTACTTC. Amino acids: CAWSEVPWTGAWNEQYF.

The rearrangement joins TRBV11-3 to TRBJ2-7; TRBD2 agrees at 9 bases. V dropped 5 bases and J dropped 6; count of bases not matched to a gene: 8. The length of the CDR3 is 14 residues. In germline, CDR1 is SGHNT, CDR2 YENEEA. CDR3 residues: CASSLRGREGEQYF. The CDR3 bases are TGTGCCAGCAGCCTGAGGGGGCGGGAGGGCGAGCAGTACTTC.

This chain connects TRBV7-9 to TRBJ2-2; 11 nucleotides line up with TRBD2. The CDR3 length is 15 residues. V shed 5 bases, J shed 4 bases, and the junction held 3 bases outside the gene matches. Germline V gene sequence: CDR1 SEHNR, CDR2 FQNEAQ (reference sequence). The CDR3 region is CASSPGLAGTGELFF. The CDR3 DNA is TGTGCCAGCAGCCCCGGACTAGCGGGCACCGGGGAGCTGTTTTTT.

The rearrangement joins TRBV4-1 to TRBJ2-1; 7 positions match TRBD2. Germline V gene data show CDR1 as MGHRA and CDR2 as YSYEKL. Trimming took 2 bases from V and 6 from J; bases not matched to a gene: 7. The CDR3 runs 15 residues. The CDR3 DNA reads TGCGCCAGCAGCCAAACGACCGGGACTACCAATGAGCAGTTCTTC. Translated: CASSQTTGTTNEQFF.

This chain uses TRBV4-1 with TRBJ1-1; D possibly corresponds to TRBD1 (6 bases). Germline values: CDR1 MGHRA, CDR2 YSYEKL. This CDR3 is built from 15 residues. The ends were cut back, 3 bases at V and 2 bases at J, with 13 bases in the middle. CDR3 protein: CASSHRTVLNTEAFF. In DNA, the CDR3 is TGCGCCAGCAGCCACCGGACAGTTCTTAACACTGAAGCTTTCTTT.

This chain links TRBV6-5 with TRBJ1-1, with 8 nucleotides matching TRBD1. CDR3 length equals 15 residues. V dropped 7 bases and J dropped 2; count of bases not matched to a gene: 9. CDR1 MNHEY and CDR2 SVGAGI come from the germline V gene. CDR3 nucleotide sequence: TGTGCCAGCAATCCACCAGGGGGCCCTAACACTGAAGCTTTCTTT. Translating gives CASNPPGGPNTEAFF.

V and J are TRBV5-6 and TRBJ1-5; D is perhaps TRBD1 (6 bases). CDR3 length: 14 residues. From germline, CDR1 is SGHDT and CDR2 YYEEEE. Trimming pared 2 bases from V and 2 bases from J, leaving 8 bases between. This CDR3 reads CASSLTGRNQPQHF. The CDR3, as DNA: TGTGCCAGCAGCTTAACAGGGCGCAATCAGCCCCAGCATTTT. The whole variable domain, remainder taken from reference TRBV5-6 and TRBJ1-5, is DAGVTQSPTHLIKTRGQQVTLRCSPKSGHDTVSWYQQALGQGPQFIFQYYEEEERQRGNFPDRFSGHQFPNYSSELNVNALLLGDSALYLCASSLTGRNQPQHFGDGTRLSIL.

Only one count was recorded for this clone. The chain couples TRBV21-1 to TRBJ1-1; the DNA was not used to check the table's D call, TRBD1. TRBV21-1 is a listed pseudogene. The CDR3 is 10 residues long. The CDR3 DNA is TGTGCCAGCGAGGGGGCTGAAGCTTTCTTT. Its protein product is CASEGAEAFF.

The V and J genes are TRBV6-5 and TRBJ1-2, with unresolved D. The germline V and J ends were trimmed by 0 bases and 14 bases, with 13 bases remaining between them. CDR3 length: 12 amino acids. The germline V gene has CDR1 MNHEY and CDR2 SVGAGI. The CDR3 coding sequence is TGTGCCAGCAGTTACTCGGGGAGCCTCATGACCTTC. Translation: CASSYSGSLMTF.

The chain carries TRBV27 and TRBJ1-5; D not certain. The germline V gene has CDR1 MNHEY and CDR2 SMNVEV (reference sequence). Deletions cut 2 bases from V and 4 bases from J, with 9 bases between. The CDR3 consists of 14 residues. The CDR3 is CASSLRRANQPQHF. CDR3 bases: TGTGCCAGCAGTTTAAGGAGGGCAAATCAGCCCCAGCATTTT.

This chain uses TRBV7-9 with TRBJ1-2, with D perhaps matching TRBD1 (5 bases). The germline V gene encodes CDR1 SEHNR and CDR2 FQNEAQ (reference sequence). The CDR3 sequence is 15 residues long. V was shortened by 1 base and J by 4 bases, with 13 bases between the two germline ends. The CDR3 DNA sequence: TGTGCCAGCAGCTTAGTTGCAGGGAATAGCTATGGCTACACCTTC. It translates to CASSLVAGNSYGYTF. Full variable domain (outside the CDR3, taken from reference TRBV7-9 and TRBJ1-2): DTGVSQNPRHKITKRGQNVTFRCDPISEHNRLYWYRQTLGQGPEFLTYFQNEAQLEKSRLLSDRFSAERPKGSFSTLEIQRTEQGDSAMYLCASSLVAGNSYGYTFGSGTRLTVV.

The chain employs TRBV7-6 and TRBJ2-7, with TRBD1 identical over 8 bases. The CDR3 has 15 residues. J gave up 4 bases and V 1 base, and 6 bases lay outside the gene matches. Germline V gene sequence: CDR1 SGHVS, CDR2 FNYEAQ. The CDR3 protein is CASSLDRGFRYEQYF. As DNA, the CDR3 is TGTGCCAGCAGCTTAGACAGGGGGTTTCGTTACGAGCAGTACTTC.

The rearrangement joins TRBV11-2 to TRBJ1-4, with 9 bases fitting TRBD1. J was trimmed by 8 bases and V by 3 bases; bases with no gene match: 7. CDR1 SGHAT and CDR2 FQNNGV come from the germline V gene. CDR3 length: 15 amino acids. The CDR3 loop is CASSFPGQGREKLFF. In nucleotides, the CDR3 is TGTGCCAGCAGCTTCCCGGGACAGGGCCGGGAAAAACTGTTTTTT.

The CDR3 is CASSYYRDEKLFF. CDR3 bases: TGTGCCAGCAGTTACTACAGGGATGAAAAACTGTTTTTT. The chain links TRBV6-6 to TRBJ1-4, with D possibly being TRBD1 (6 bases). The CDR3 length is 13 residues. V dropped 1 base and J dropped 6 bases, with 6 bases sitting between them. In germline, CDR1 is MNHNY, CDR2 SVGAGI (reference sequence).

The CDR3: CASSLTARLTYEQYF. DNA for the CDR3: TGTGCCAGCAGCCTGACAGCTAGACTTACCTACGAGCAGTACTTC. The rearrangement joins TRBV6-5 to TRBJ2-7, with D possibly TRBD1 on 5 matching bases. V lost 6 bases and J 2 bases, leaving 17 bases between the germline ends. The CDR3 has 15 amino acids. Germline V gene sequence: CDR1 MNHEY, CDR2 SVGAGI.

This rearrangement joins TRBV30 to TRBJ2-1, with TRBD2 identical over 11 bases. Per the germline V gene, CDR1 is GTSNPN and CDR2 is SVGIG (reference sequence). CDR3 length equals 15 residues. The ends lost 3 bases at V and 5 bases at J; junction bases unmatched: 6. In DNA form, the CDR3 reads TGTGCCTGGAGGGCGACTAGCGGGATCAACAATGAGCAGTTCTTC. The encoded protein is CAWRATSGINNEQFF.